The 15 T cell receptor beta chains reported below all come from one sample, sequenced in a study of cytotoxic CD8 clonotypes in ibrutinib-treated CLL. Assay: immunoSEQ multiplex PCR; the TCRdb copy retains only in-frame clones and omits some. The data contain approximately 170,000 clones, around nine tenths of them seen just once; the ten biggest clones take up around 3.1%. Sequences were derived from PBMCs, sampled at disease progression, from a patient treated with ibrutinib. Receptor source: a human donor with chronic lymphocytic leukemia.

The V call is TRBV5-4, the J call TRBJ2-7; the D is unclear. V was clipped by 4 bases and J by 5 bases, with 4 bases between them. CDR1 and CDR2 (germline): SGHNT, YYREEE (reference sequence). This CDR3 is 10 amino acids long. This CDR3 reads CASSVDEQYF. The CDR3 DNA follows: TGTGCCAGCAGCGTCGACGAGCAGTACTTC.

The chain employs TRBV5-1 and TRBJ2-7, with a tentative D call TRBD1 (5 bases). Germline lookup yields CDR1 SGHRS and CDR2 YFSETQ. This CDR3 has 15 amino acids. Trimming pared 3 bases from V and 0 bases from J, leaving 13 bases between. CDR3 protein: CASSSAMTASYEQYF. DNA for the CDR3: TGCGCCAGCAGCTCCGCAATGACAGCCTCCTACGAGCAGTACTTC. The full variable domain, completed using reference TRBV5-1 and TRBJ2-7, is KAGVTQTPRYLIKTRGQQVTLSCSPISGHRSVSWYQQTPGQGLQFLFEYFSETQRNKGNFPGRFSGRQFSNSRSEMNVSTLELGDSALYLCASSSAMTASYEQYFGPGTRLTVT.

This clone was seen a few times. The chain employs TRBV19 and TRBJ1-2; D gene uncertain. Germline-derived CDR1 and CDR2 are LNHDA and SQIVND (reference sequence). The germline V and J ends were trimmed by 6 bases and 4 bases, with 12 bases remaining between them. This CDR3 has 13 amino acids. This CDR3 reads CASSKGAVYGYTF. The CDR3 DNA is TGTGCCAGTAGCAAGGGCGCTGTCTATGGCTACACCTTC. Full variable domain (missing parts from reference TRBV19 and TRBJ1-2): DGGITQSPKYLFRKEGQNVTLSCEQNLNHDAMYWYRQDPGQGLRLIYYSQIVNDFQKGDIAEGYSVSREKKESFPLTVTSAQKNPTAFYLCASSKGAVYGYTFGSGTRLTVV.

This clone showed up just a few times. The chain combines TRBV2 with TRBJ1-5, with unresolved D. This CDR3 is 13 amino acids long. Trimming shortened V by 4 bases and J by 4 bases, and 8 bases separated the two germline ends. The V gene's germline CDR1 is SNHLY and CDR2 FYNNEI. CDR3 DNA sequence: TGTGCCAGCAGTGTCTTTCTTAATCAGCCCCAGCATTTT. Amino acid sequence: CASSVFLNQPQHF.

This CDR3 reads CASSQGTSGYNEQFF. CDR3 sequence (DNA): TGTGCCAGCAGCCAAGGGACTAGCGGCTACAATGAGCAGTTCTTC. The chain employs TRBV7-3 and TRBJ2-1, with 11 bases lining up with TRBD2. Germline V gene lookup returns CDR1 SGHTA and CDR2 FQGTGA. V lost 5 bases to trimming and J lost 3 bases; unmatched junction nucleotides: 3. The CDR3 spans 15 residues.

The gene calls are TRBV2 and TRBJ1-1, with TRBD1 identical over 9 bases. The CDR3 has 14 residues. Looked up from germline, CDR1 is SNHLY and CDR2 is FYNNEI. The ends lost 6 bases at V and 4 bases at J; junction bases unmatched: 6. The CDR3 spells CASRRTGAGTEAFF. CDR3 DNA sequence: TGTGCCAGCAGGCGGACAGGGGCTGGCACTGAAGCTTTCTTT.

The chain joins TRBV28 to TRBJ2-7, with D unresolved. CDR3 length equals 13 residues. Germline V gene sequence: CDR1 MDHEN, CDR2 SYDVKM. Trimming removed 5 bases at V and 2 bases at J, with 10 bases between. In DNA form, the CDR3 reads TGTGCCAGCAGTAACAGTGTCACCTACGAGCAGTACTTC. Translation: CASSNSVTYEQYF.

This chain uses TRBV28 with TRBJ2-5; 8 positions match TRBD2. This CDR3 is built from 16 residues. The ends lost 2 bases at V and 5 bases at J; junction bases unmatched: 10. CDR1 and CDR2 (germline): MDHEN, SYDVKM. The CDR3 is CASSLVVAGGRETQYF. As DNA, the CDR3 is TGTGCCAGCAGTTTAGTGGTGGCGGGAGGTCGGGAGACCCAGTACTTC.

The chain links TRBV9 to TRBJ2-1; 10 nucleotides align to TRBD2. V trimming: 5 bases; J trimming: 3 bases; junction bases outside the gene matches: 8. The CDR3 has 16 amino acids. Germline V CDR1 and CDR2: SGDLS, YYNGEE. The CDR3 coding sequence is TGTGCCAGCAGAGCTACTAGCGGGGACGACTACAATGAGCAGTTCTTC. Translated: CASRATSGDDYNEQFF.

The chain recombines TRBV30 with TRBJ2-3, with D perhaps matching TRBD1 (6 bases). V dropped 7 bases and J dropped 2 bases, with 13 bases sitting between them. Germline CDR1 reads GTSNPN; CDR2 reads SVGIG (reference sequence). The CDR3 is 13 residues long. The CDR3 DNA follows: TGTGCCTTCGGACAGAAACCCACAGATACGCAGTATTTT. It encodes CAFGQKPTDTQYF.

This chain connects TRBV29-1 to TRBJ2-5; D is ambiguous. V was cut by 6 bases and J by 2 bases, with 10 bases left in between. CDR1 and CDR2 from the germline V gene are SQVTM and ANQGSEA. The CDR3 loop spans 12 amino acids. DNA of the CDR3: TGCAGCGTCCGGGTGTTTCAAGAGACCCAGTACTTC. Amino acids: CSVRVFQETQYF. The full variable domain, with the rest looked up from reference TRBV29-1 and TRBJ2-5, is SAVISQKPSRDICQRGTSLTIQCQVDSQVTMMFWYRQQPGQSLTLIATANQGSEATYESGFVIDKFPISRPNLTFSTLTVSNMSPEDSSIYLCSVRVFQETQYFGPGTRLLVL.

The CDR3 region is CASSQEGSGLGNTGELFF. The CDR3 DNA follows: TGTGCCAGCAGCCAAGAAGGTTCTGGGCTAGGGAACACCGGGGAGCTGTTTTTT. The gene calls are TRBV4-2 and TRBJ2-2; no firm D call. Deletions cut 0 bases from V and 1 base from J, with 15 bases between. CDR1 LGHNA and CDR2 YNFKEQ come from the germline V gene. This CDR3 has 18 residues.

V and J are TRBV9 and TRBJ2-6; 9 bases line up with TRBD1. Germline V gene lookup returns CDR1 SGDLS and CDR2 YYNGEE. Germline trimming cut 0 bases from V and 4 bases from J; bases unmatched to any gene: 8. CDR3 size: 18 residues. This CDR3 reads CASSVVPQGASGANVLTF. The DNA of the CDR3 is TGTGCCAGCAGCGTAGTTCCACAGGGGGCATCGGGGGCCAACGTCCTGACTTTC.

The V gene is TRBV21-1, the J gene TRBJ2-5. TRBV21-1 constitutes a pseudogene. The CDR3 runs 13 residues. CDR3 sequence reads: CADERGSRETQYF. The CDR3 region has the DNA TGTGCCGACGAGAGGGGCAGTCGGGAGACCCAGTACTTC.

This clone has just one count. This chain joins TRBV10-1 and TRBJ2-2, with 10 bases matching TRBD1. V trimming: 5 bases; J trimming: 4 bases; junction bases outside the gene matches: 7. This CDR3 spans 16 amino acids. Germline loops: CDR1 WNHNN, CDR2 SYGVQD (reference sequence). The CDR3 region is CASSRAGTGATGELFF. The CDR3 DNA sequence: TGCGCCAGCAGTCGAGCCGGGACAGGGGCCACCGGGGAGCTGTTTTTT.